This T cell receptor beta chain was sequenced for a study of T cell responses to AZD1222 COVID-19 vaccine. Using immunoSEQ multiplex PCR, the repertoire was profiled, and TCRdb retains in-frame clones only, with some absent. The data show approximately 99,000 clones, about nine tenths seen once. The CDR3 is made up of 15 amino acids. V gave up 5 bases and J gave up 3 bases; unmatched junction bases: 5. Germline loops: CDR1 SGHVS, CDR2 FNYEAQ. The chain uses TRBV7-6 and TRBJ2-1; 9 bases are shared with TRBD1. This clonotype originated in an adult who received the AZD1222 COVID-19 vaccine. This sample comprised peripheral blood, obtained 28 days after the second AZD1222 dose. The CDR3 is CASSEGQGIYNEQFF. In DNA form, the CDR3 reads TGTGCCAGCAGCGAGGGACAGGGCATCTACAATGAGCAGTTCTTC.